The source of this TCR beta chain is a study of technical replicates of blood from four donors (dated by TCRdb to 2017 to 2019). Receptors were amplified or captured by the immunoSEQ multiplex PCR assay. TCRdb provides this immuneACCESS table in a form limited to in-frame rearrangements. Some clones are lacking; in checked studies, under half of them reflect an unresolved V gene, and why the rest are absent is not known. This sample is represented by approximately 87,000 clones; 85% to 95% of them were singletons. The ten largest clones capture about 0.36% of the sample. A word on this clone: The antigen this receptor binds is unknown. No clone much larger than this one lies a single base away; base qualities are absent.

The CDR3 starts with the cysteine, ends with the phenylalanine, and has 19 residues. Only the CDR3 DNA stays, 57 bases, in frame from base 1. Ends trimmed: V by 1 base, J by 7 bases; bases unmatched to a gene: 17. CDR1 and CDR2 are drawn from the germline V gene (reference sequence): SEHNR, FQNEAQ. The V gene is TRBV7-9 and the J gene is TRBJ2-1; the central 9 bases match TRBD2. Sequencing used T cells isolated from PBMCs. The sequence was obtained from a human donor in good health. The sequence in DNA is TGTGCCAGCAGCTTAGTTGCAGCGGGAGGATCTTATTCGAGGAATGAGCAGTTCTTC. Translated, it reads CASSLVAAGGSYSRNEQFF.